These 22 T cell receptor beta chains were all obtained from the same sample, sequenced in a study of blood T cells in healthy people across ages. Next came a second PCR, run for about 6 to 12 cycles, which used a sample-barcoded 5' primer along with a J-beta primer mix. TCRdb redid the calling of the 5' RACE reads with MiXCR, one entry per CDR3 protein. The sample consists of hundreds of thousands of distinct CDR3 sequences, about 25% of them appearing once. The same data also contributed to another study, on T cells of mothers and their children.

Sample: blood. The receptor source for this set is a boy aged 5-17 years in good health.

This clonotype has a handful of counts. The chain carries TRBV29-1 and TRBJ2-5; D ambiguous. V shed 4 bases and J shed 2 bases, with 11 bases lying between them. In germline, CDR1 is SQVTM, CDR2 ANQGSEA. The length of the CDR3 is 13 residues. CDR3 amino acids: CSVVYVRQETQYF. CDR3 nucleotides: TGCAGCGTTGTTTACGTTAGGCAAGAGACCCAGTACTTC. Full variable domain (missing parts from reference TRBV29-1 and TRBJ2-5): SAVISQKPSRDICQRGTSLTIQCQVDSQVTMMFWYRQQPGQSLTLIATANQGSEATYESGFVIDKFPISRPNLTFSTLTVSNMSPEDSSIYLCSVVYVRQETQYFGPGTRLLVL.

The chain recombines TRBV14 with TRBJ2-2, with TRBD1 matching over 7 bases. The germline V gene has CDR1 SGHDN and CDR2 FVKESK. This CDR3 has 13 residues. V was clipped by 6 bases and J by 6 bases; unmatched bases: 4. This CDR3 is CASSRQGSGELFF. CDR3 sequence (DNA): TGTGCCAGCAGTCGACAGGGTTCCGGGGAGCTGTTTTTT.

This CDR3 is CASSPRENTYNEQFF. In nucleotides, the CDR3 is TGTGCCAGCAGTCCTCGGGAAAACACCTACAATGAGCAGTTCTTC. This chain uses TRBV9 with TRBJ2-1, with D tentatively TRBD2 (5 bases). Deletions cut 5 bases from V and 2 bases from J, with 14 bases between. Germline V gene data show CDR1 as SGDLS and CDR2 as YYNGEE. The CDR3 has 15 amino acids.

V is TRBV4-2 and J is TRBJ1-2, with a possible D match to TRBD1 (6 bases). With 3 bases removed from V and 2 bases from J, the gap between germline ends came to 16 bases. The germline V gene has CDR1 LGHNA and CDR2 YNFKEQ. The CDR3 is 16 residues long. CDR3 sequence reads: CASSQLPGATNYGYTF. The DNA of the CDR3 is TGTGCCAGCAGCCAGCTTCCAGGGGCTACCAACTATGGCTACACCTTC.

Details on this clonotype: Its ends do not fully match the called genes, so a read error is possible. V gene TRBV4-3 combines with J gene TRBJ2-5; no clear D. In germline, CDR1 is LGHNA, CDR2 YSLEER. The CDR3 covers 12 residues. The CDR3 sequence is CASRQGPYEHYF. The CDR3 region has the DNA TGCGCCAGCCGCCAAGGGCCCTACGAGCACTACTTC.

Only a few counts were recorded for this clonotype. J is TRBJ2-7 and V is TRBV6-6; a weak D match, TRBD1 (6 bases). Germline V gives CDR1 MNHNY, CDR2 SVGAGI (reference sequence). The CDR3 totals 9 residues. DNA of the CDR3: TGTGCATCAGGGGACGAGCAGTACTTC. The encoded protein is CASGDEQYF.

The CDR3 protein is CAISPEGVRQDYEQYF. The CDR3 DNA follows: TGTGCCATCAGCCCCGAGGGGGTGCGGCAGGACTACGAGCAGTACTTC. This rearrangement joins TRBV10-3 to TRBJ2-1; D possibly corresponds to TRBD1 (6 bases). With the DNA end fitting TRBJ2-7 better, the J assignment may be wrong. The CDR3 loop spans 16 amino acids. Germline loops: CDR1 ENHRY, CDR2 SYGVKD.

V usage is TRBV7-2 and J usage is TRBJ2-7, with TRBD1 matching over 7 bases. The CDR3 is 15 amino acids. The germline gives CDR1 SGHTA, CDR2 FQGNSA. V trimming: 5 bases; J trimming: 0 bases; junction bases outside the gene matches: 7. The CDR3 DNA reads TGTGCCAGCAGCAGGGGACAGCTTCTCTCCTACGAGCAGTACTTC. As protein: CASSRGQLLSYEQYF.

The chain recombines TRBV12-3 or TRBV12-4 with TRBJ1-2, with D possibly TRBD1 on 6 matching bases. The CDR3 runs 14 residues. V gave up 5 bases and J gave up 8 bases, with 18 bases separating them. CDR3 residues: CASSTQGPLKGYTF. CDR3 coding DNA: TGTGCCAGCAGTACACAGGGACCTCTCAAGGGCTACACCTTC.

This chain joins TRBV20-1 and TRBJ2-7; D is possibly TRBD1 (7 bases). The CDR3 loop spans 17 amino acids. The V and J ends lost 0 bases and 3 bases respectively, with 21 bases between them. Germline V gene data show CDR1 as DFQATT and CDR2 as SNEGSKA (reference sequence). CDR3 coding DNA: TGCAGTGCTAGAGATCCGGCCGGGAGACAGGGATTCTACGAGCAGTACTTC. As protein: CSARDPAGRQGFYEQYF.

A few counts support this clonotype. The chain employs TRBV5-6 and TRBJ2-7; 7 nucleotides line up with TRBD1. Losses at the gene ends were 6 bases for V and 3 bases for J; bases not matched to a gene: 9. CDR1 and CDR2 from the germline V gene are SGHDT and YYEEEE. The CDR3 totals 14 residues. CDR3 amino acids: CASTHRGIFYEQYF. DNA of the CDR3: TGTGCCAGCACCCACAGGGGCATATTCTACGAGCAGTACTTC.

Ten or more counts support this clonotype. The rearrangement joins TRBV4-1 to TRBJ2-7; possibly TRBD1 or TRBD2 for D (5 bases each). The CDR3 length is 17 residues. V dropped 1 base and J dropped 4 bases, with 20 bases sitting between them. The germline gives CDR1 MGHRA, CDR2 YSYEKL. The CDR3 sequence is CASSQGGGGFGTYEQYF. CDR3 DNA sequence: TGCGCCAGCAGCCAAGGTGGAGGTGGTTTTGGGACGTACGAGCAGTACTTC.

In this sample, this clonotype turned up a few times. The rearrangement links TRBV7-9 to TRBJ1-5, with TRBD1 matching over 10 bases. The CDR3 has 17 amino acids. The V gene's germline CDR1 is SEHNR and CDR2 FQNEAQ (reference sequence). V lost 1 base, J lost 3 bases, and 6 bases stayed unmatched. The CDR3 nucleotides read TGTGCCAGCAGCTTAGTACTTGGGACAGGGGTCAATCAGCCCCAGCATTTT. Residues: CASSLVLGTGVNQPQHF.

The gene calls are TRBV5-1 and TRBJ2-3, with D perhaps assigned TRBD1 or TRBD2 (5 bases each). V lost 4 bases and J 0 bases, leaving 9 bases between the germline ends. Germline V gives CDR1 SGHRS, CDR2 YFSETQ. The CDR3 spans 14 residues. The CDR3 region is CASSLGVSTDTQYF. In nucleotides, the CDR3 is TGCGCCAGCAGCCTGGGGGTGAGCACAGATACGCAGTATTTT.

The sample holds a few counts of this clonotype. This chain connects TRBV3-1 to TRBJ2-1; 7 bases are a match to TRBD2. Losses at the gene ends were 5 bases for V and 8 bases for J; bases not matched to a gene: 6. The CDR3 has 13 amino acids. Germline CDR1 LGHDT, CDR2 YNNKEL (reference sequence). The CDR3 reads CASSYAAGDEQFF. Here the CDR3 DNA reads TGTGCCAGCAGCTATGCCGCGGGGGATGAGCAGTTCTTC.

The CDR3 DNA is TGTGCCAGCAGCCCTGGACAGTTTTCGGTCAAAAACATTCAGTACTTC. It specifies CASSPGQFSVKNIQYF. This rearrangement joins TRBV11-2 to TRBJ2-4; a possible D gene is TRBD1 (6 bases). The CDR3 length is 16 residues. Germline V lookup: CDR1 SGHAT, CDR2 FQNNGV. V dropped 5 bases and J dropped 3 bases, with 17 bases sitting between them.

In its sample, this clonotype was seen many times. CDR3 sequence reads: CASRVTGAGANVLTF. The CDR3 DNA reads TGTGCCAGCAGGGTGACAGGGGCTGGGGCCAACGTCCTGACTTTC. V gene TRBV12-3 or TRBV12-4 combines with J gene TRBJ2-6; 8 nucleotides line up with TRBD1. V trimming: 6 bases; J trimming: 2 bases; junction bases outside the gene matches: 3. CDR3 length: 15 residues.

Only a few counts were recorded for this clonotype. This chain uses TRBV29-1 with TRBJ2-7; TRBD1 matches 7 bases. The CDR3 has 13 amino acids. J lost 0 bases, V lost 5 bases, and 4 bases had no gene match. Germline V gene lookup returns CDR1 SQVTM and CDR2 ANQGSEA. The CDR3 sequence: CSVRRTGSYEQYF. The CDR3 bases are TGCAGCGTTCGTCGGACAGGCTCCTACGAGCAGTACTTC.

The chain carries TRBV2 and TRBJ1-2; D is perhaps TRBD1 (6 bases). V lost 1 base to trimming and J lost 1 base, with 7 bases between them. Looked up from germline, CDR1 is SNHLY and CDR2 is FYNNEI. The CDR3 runs to 14 residues. In DNA form, the CDR3 reads TGTGCCAGCAGTGAAGGCAGGGGTAACTATGGCTACACCTTC. Translating gives CASSEGRGNYGYTF.

This rearrangement joins TRBV5-1 to TRBJ2-7, with no clear D. Germline assignment: CDR1 SGHRS and CDR2 YFSETQ. V shed 1 base and J shed 7 bases, with 24 bases lying between them. The CDR3 has 17 amino acids. CDR3 nucleotides: TGCGCCAGCAGCTTGTCAACTGGTGGCCGTGTTCAAGGGGAGCAGTACTTC. Amino acids: CASSLSTGGRVQGEQYF.

The J gene is TRBJ2-3, the V gene TRBV18, with 11 bases lining up with TRBD2. The V and J ends lost 6 bases and 5 bases, in that order; junction bases with no gene match: 7. CDR3 length: 15 residues. Looked up from germline, CDR1 is KGHSH and CDR2 is LQKENI. CDR3 sequence (DNA): TGTGCCAGCTCCCGGCTAGCGGGGGGTGAAGATACGCAGTATTTT. Translating it yields CASSRLAGGEDTQYF.

This clonotype has a count of ten or more. This sequence joins TRBV6-2 or TRBV6-3 and TRBJ2-1; 9 nucleotides align to TRBD1. Germline CDR1 and CDR2: MNHEY and SVGEGT. CDR3 length equals 16 residues. The V and J ends lost 6 bases and 2 bases, in that order; junction bases with no gene match: 8. This CDR3 is CASSRPGQGPYNEQFF. The CDR3 coding sequence is TGTGCCAGCAGCCGCCCGGGACAGGGACCCTACAATGAGCAGTTCTTC.